This T cell receptor (beta chain) appears in the sequencing data of a study of cytomegalovirus exposure and HLA in healthy donors. Across the whole study: Of the donors genotyped, about 410 in all, 65% to 90% fell in the Caucasian-associated ancestry cluster.

The PCR was carried out with 60 Vbeta primers and 13 Jbeta primers. TCRdb keeps only in-frame clones here, not all; method: immunoSEQ multiplex PCR. Its listing shows roughly 43,000 clones. V shed 4 bases, J shed 8 bases, and the junction held 4 bases outside the gene matches. CDR3 length: 12 residues. Germline CDR1 SGHDT, CDR2 YYEEEE. Sequences were obtained from PBMCs. This clonotype was obtained from a woman aged 40 to 50 in good health and CMV-seronegative. The genes are TRBV5-6 and TRBJ1-2; 8 nucleotides match TRBD1. The chain's CDR3 is CASSAGQDGYTF. The CDR3 bases are TGTGCCAGCAGCGCGGGACAGGACGGCTACACCTTC.